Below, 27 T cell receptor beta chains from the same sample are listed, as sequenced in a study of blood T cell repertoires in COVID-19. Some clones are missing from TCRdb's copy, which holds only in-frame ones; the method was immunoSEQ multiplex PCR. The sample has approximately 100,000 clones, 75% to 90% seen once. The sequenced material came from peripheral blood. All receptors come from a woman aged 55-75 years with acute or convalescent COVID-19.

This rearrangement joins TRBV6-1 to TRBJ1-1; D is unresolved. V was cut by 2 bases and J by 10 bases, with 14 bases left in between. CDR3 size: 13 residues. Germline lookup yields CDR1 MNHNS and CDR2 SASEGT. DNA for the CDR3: TGTGCCAGCAGTGAATACAGATCATCCCCAGCTTTCTTT. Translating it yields CASSEYRSSPAFF.

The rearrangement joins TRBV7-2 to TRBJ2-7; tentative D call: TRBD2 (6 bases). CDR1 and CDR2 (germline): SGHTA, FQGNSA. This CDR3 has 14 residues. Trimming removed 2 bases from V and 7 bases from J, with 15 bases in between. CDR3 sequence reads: CASSLSPGEGEQYF. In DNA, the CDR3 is TGTGCCAGCAGCTTATCTCCGGGAGAAGGAGAGCAGTACTTC.

The CDR3 sequence: CASSPTGGFNQPQHF. Here the CDR3 DNA reads TGTGCCAGCAGCCCGACAGGGGGCTTCAATCAGCCCCAGCATTTT. The chain employs TRBV7-2 and TRBJ1-5; 10 bases are a match to TRBD1. J gave up 3 bases and V 5 bases, and 4 bases lay outside the gene matches. This CDR3 is 15 amino acids long. Germline assignment: CDR1 SGHTA and CDR2 FQGNSA.

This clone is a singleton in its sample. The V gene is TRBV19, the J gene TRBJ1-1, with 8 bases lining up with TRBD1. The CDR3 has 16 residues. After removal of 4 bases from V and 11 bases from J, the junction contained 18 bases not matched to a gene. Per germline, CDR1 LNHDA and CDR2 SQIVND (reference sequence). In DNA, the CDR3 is TGTGCCAGTAGTACCAGACCCGGACAGGGCCAGATGAGGGCTTTCTTT. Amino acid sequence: CASSTRPGQGQMRAFF.

The CDR3 DNA reads TGTGCCAGCAGCTTAGTGGGTGGGGGCTCAGATACGCAGTATTTT. It codes for CASSLVGGGSDTQYF. The chain joins TRBV7-2 to TRBJ2-3; maybe TRBD1 (6 bases). CDR1 and CDR2 from the germline V gene are SGHTA and FQGNSA. The CDR3 runs to 15 residues. V was clipped by 1 base and J by 4 bases, with 12 bases between them.

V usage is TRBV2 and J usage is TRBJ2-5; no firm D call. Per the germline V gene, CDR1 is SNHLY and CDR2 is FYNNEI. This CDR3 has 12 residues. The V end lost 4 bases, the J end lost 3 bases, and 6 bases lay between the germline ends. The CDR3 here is CASSVLEETQYF. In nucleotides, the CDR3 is TGTGCCAGCAGTGTATTAGAAGAGACCCAGTACTTC.

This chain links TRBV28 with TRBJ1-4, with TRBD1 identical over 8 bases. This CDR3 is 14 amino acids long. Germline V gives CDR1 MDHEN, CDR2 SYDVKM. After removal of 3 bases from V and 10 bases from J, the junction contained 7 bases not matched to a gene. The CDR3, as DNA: TGTGCCAGCAGTTTGGGACAGGCTAGAGGAAAACTGTTTTTT. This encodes CASSLGQARGKLFF.

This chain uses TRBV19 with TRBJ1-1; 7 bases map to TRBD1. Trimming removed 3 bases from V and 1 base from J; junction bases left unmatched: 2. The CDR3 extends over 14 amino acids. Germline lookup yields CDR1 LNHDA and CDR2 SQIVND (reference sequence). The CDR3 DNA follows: TGTGCCAGTAGTATTGGGGACAGGAACACTGAAGCTTTCTTT. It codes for CASSIGDRNTEAFF.

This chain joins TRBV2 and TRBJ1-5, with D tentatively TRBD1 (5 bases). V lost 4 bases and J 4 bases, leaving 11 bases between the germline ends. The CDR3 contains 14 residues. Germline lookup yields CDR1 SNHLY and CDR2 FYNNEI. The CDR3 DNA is TGTGCCAGCAGTGGCGACAGCCAAAATCAGCCCCAGCATTTT. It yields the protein CASSGDSQNQPQHF.

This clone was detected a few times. CDR3 sequence (DNA): TGCGCCAGCAGCCAAGGGAGGAACTCCTACGAGCAGTACTTC. The encoded protein is CASSQGRNSYEQYF. This chain joins TRBV4-1 and TRBJ2-7, with D possibly TRBD2 on 5 matching bases. The V and J ends lost 1 base and 0 bases respectively, with 7 bases between them. This CDR3 region has 14 residues. In germline, CDR1 is MGHRA, CDR2 YSYEKL.

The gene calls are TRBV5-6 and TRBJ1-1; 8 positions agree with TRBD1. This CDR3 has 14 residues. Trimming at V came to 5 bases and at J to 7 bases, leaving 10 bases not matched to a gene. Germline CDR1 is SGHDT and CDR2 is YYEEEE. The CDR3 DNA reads TGTGCCAGCAGGCTGCAGGGGGCTCTTGTTGAAGCTTTCTTT. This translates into CASRLQGALVEAFF.

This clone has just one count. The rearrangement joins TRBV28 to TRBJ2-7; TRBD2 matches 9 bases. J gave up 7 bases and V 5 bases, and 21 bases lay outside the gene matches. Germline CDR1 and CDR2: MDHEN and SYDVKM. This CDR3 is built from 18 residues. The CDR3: CASSIEWRREGRPGEQYF. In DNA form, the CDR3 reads TGTGCCAGCAGTATAGAGTGGCGGCGGGAGGGCCGGCCCGGGGAGCAGTACTTC.

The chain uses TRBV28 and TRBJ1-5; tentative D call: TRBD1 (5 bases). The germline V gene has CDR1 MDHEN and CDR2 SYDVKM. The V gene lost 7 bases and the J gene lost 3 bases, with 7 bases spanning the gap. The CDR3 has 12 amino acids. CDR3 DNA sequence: TGTGCCAGCACAGGGTCCAATCAGCCCCAGCATTTT. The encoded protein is CASTGSNQPQHF.

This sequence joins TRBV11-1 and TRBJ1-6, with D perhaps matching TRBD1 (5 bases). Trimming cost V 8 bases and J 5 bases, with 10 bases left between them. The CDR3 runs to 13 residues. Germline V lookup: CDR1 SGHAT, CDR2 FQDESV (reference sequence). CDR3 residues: CASGRADNSPLHF. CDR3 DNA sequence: TGTGCCAGCGGCAGGGCAGATAATTCACCCCTCCACTTT.

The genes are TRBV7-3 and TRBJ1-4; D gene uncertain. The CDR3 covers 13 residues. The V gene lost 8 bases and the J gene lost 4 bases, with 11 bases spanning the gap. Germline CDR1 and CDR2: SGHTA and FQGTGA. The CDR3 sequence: CASQRGINEKLFF. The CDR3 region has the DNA TGTGCCAGCCAAAGAGGGATTAATGAAAAACTGTTTTTT. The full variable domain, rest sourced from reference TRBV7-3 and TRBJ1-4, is GAGVSQTPSNKVTEKGKYVELRCDPISGHTALYWYRQSLGQGPEFLIYFQGTGAADDSGLPNDRFFAVRPEGSVSTLKIQRTERGDSAVYLCASQRGINEKLFFGSGTQLSVL.

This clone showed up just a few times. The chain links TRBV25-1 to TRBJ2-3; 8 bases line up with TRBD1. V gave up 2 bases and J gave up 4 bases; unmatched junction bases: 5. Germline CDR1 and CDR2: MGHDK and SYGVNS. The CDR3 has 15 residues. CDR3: CASSERTGLADTQYF. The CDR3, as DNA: TGTGCCAGCAGTGAACGGACAGGGTTGGCAGATACGCAGTATTTT.

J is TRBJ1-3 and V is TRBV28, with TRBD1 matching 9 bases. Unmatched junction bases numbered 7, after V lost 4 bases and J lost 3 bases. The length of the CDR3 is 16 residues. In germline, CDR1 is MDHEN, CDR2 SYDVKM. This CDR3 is CASSSWDRAGGNTIYF. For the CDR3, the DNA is TGTGCCAGCAGTTCGTGGGACAGGGCTGGTGGAAACACCATATATTTT.

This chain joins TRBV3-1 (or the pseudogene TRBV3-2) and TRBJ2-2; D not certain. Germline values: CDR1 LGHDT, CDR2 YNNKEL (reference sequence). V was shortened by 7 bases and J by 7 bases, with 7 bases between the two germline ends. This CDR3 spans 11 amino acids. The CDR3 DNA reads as TGTGCCAGCACCCACAGCGGGGAGCTGTTTTTT. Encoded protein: CASTHSGELFF.

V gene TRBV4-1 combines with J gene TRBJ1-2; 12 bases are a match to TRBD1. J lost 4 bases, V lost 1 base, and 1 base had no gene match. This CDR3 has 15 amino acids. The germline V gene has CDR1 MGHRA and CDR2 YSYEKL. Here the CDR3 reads CASSQGDRGLYGYTF. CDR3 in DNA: TGCGCCAGCAGCCAAGGGGACAGGGGGCTCTATGGCTACACCTTC.

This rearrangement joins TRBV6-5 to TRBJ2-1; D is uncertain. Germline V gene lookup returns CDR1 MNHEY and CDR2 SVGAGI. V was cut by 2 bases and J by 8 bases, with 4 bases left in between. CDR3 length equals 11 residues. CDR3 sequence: CASSYADEQFF. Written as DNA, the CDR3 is TGTGCCAGCAGTTACGCGGATGAGCAGTTCTTC.

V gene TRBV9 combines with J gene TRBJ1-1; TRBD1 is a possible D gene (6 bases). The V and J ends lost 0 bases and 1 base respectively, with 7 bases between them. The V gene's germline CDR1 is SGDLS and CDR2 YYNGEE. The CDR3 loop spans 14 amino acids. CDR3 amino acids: CASSVEGGNTEAFF. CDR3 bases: TGTGCCAGCAGCGTAGAAGGGGGGAACACTGAAGCTTTCTTT.

The CDR3 nucleotides read TGCGCCAGCAGCTCCGGGACAGGGAAGATCAATTCACCCCTCCACTTT. It is translated as CASSSGTGKINSPLHF. The chain links TRBV5-1 to TRBJ1-6, with TRBD1 matching over 9 bases. There are 16 residues in the CDR3. Trimming took 3 bases from V and 7 from J; bases not matched to a gene: 8. CDR1 is SGHRS and CDR2 is YFSETQ in the germline V gene.

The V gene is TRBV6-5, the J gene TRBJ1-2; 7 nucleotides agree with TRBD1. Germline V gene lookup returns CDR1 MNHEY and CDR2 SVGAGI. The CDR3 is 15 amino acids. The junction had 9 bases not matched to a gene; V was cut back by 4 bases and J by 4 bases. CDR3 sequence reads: CASSSPGQTLYGYTF. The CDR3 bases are TGTGCCAGCAGTTCCCCGGGACAGACTCTCTATGGCTACACCTTC.

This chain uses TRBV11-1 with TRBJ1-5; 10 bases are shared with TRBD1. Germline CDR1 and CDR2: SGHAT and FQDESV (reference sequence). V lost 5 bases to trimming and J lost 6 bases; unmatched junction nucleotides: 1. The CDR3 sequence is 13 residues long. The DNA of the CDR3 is TGTGCCAGCAGCCGGGACAGGGGTCAGCCCCAGCATTTT. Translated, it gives CASSRDRGQPQHF.

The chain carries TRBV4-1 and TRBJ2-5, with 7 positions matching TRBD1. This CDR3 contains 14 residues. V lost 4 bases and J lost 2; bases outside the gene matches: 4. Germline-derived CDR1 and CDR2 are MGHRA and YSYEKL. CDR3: CASSRPGQQETQYF. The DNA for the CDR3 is TGCGCCAGCAGCCGCCCGGGACAGCAAGAGACCCAGTACTTC.

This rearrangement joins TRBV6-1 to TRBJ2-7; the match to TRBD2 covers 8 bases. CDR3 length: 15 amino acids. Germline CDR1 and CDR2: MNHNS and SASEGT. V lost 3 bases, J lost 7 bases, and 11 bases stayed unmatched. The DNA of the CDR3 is TGTGCCAGCAGTGAGGGGTGGGGACTAGGTCTGGAGCAGTACTTC. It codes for CASSEGWGLGLEQYF.

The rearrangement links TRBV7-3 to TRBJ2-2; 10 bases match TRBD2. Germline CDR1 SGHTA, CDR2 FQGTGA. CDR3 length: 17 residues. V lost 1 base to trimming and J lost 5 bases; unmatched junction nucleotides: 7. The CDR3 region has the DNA TGTGCCAGCAGCTTAAAGGTCGTGGGACTAGCGACCGGGGAGCTGTTTTTT. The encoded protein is CASSLKVVGLATGELFF. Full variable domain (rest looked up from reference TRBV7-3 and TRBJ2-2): GAGVSQTPSNKVTEKGKYVELRCDPISGHTALYWYRQSLGQGPEFLIYFQGTGAADDSGLPNDRFFAVRPEGSVSTLKIQRTERGDSAVYLCASSLKVVGLATGELFFGEGSRLTVL.